The source of this T cell receptor beta chain is a study of graft-versus-host responses after intestinal transplantation. Study at large: Once they had received anti-thymocyte globulin induction, all recipients took tacrolimus and steroids for about 3 years. Study-level results: GvH clones were identified in recipient marrow, with some first appearing in ileum or blood. Some patients had graft-donor T cell macrochimerism. In their allografts, the ratios of graft-versus-host to host-versus-graft T cell clones were high.

In this sample, this clone is large. Produced via immunoSEQ multiplex PCR; TCRdb's table is partial and in-frame only. The sample carries 20,000 to 25,000 clones, 30% to 40% recorded once. Irradiated, violet-dye-labeled stimulator cells, about 200,000 in number, were plated with about 200,000 CFSE-labeled responder cells. Responder cells that were proliferating and CFSE-low, both CD3+CD4+ and CD3+CD8+, were sorted after the reaction. The ends lost 6 bases at V and 6 bases at J; junction bases unmatched: 2. The CDR3 consists of 12 residues. Germline loops: CDR1 MNHEY, CDR2 SVGAGI. The source was alloreactive CD8+ T cells from a mixed lymphocyte reaction culture, collected before intestinal transplant. Subset: CFSE-low proliferating T cells sorted from approximately six-day pre-transplant mixed lymphocyte reaction (GvH or HvG direction). The gene calls are TRBV6-5 and TRBJ2-7; the match to TRBD1 covers 10 bases. This clonotype originated in a human patient who received an intestinal transplant. The CDR3 loop is CASSGTGVEQYF. CDR3 nucleotides: TGTGCCAGCAGCGGGACAGGGGTCGAGCAGTACTTC.